This TCR beta chain was found in a study of control samples from healthy donors and cancer patients. Trimming took off 3 bases at V and 0 bases at J, with 5 bases between the two ends. This CDR3 region has 13 residues. Looked up from germline, CDR1 is LNHDA and CDR2 is SQIVND (reference sequence). Using immunoSEQ multiplex PCR, the repertoire was profiled, and TCRdb retains in-frame clones only, with some absent. The sample includes around 200,000 clones, about 95% seen only once; the top ten take roughly 1.6%. The sequence came from a man between 50 and 59 years old in good health. This chain uses TRBV19 with TRBJ1-1; D perhaps matches TRBD1 (5 bases). What was sequenced was blood. The CDR3 here is CASSMTVNTEAFF. The CDR3 DNA sequence: TGTGCCAGTAGTATGACAGTGAACACTGAAGCTTTCTTT.